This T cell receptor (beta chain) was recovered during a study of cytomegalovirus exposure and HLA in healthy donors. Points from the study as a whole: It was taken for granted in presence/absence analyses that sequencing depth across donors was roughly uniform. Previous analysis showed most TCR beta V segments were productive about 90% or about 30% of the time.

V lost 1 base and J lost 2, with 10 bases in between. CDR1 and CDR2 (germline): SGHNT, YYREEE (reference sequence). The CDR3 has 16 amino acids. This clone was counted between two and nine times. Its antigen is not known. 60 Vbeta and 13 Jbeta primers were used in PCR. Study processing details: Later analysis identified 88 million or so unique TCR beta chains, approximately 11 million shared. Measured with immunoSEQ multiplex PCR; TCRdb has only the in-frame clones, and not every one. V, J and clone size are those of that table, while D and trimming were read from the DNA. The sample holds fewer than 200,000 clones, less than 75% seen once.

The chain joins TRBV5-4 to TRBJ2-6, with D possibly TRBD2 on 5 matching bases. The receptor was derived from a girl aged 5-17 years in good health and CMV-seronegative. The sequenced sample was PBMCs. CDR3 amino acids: CASSLISGTGANVLTF. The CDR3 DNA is TGTGCCAGCAGCTTGATATCGGGAACTGGGGCCAACGTCCTGACTTTC.